This T cell receptor beta chain was captured by sequencing in a study of cytomegalovirus exposure and HLA in healthy donors. As for the study in general: The roughly 120 validation repertoires matched the roughly 630 first-cohort repertoires in platform, a later analysis reported.

The protocol was immunoSEQ multiplex PCR, while the TCRdb copy is restricted to in-frame clones and leaves out a portion. In the table there are about 150,000 clones, 75% to 90% of which are singletons. The approximately 130-subject validation cohort, separate from the 666-subject first cohort, included the donors. The CDR3 is 16 residues long. The V gene lost 3 bases and the J gene lost 2 bases, with 14 bases spanning the gap. Looked up from germline, CDR1 is LNHDA and CDR2 is SQIVND (reference sequence). Material for sequencing was PBMCs. This TCR was sampled from a woman between 18 and 30 years old in good health and CMV-seropositive. The chain employs TRBV19 and TRBJ1-5; D uncertain. CDR3 nucleotides: TGTGCCAGTAGTATCGTACTTTTATTCGGCAATCAGCCCCAGCATTTT. Residues: CASSIVLLFGNQPQHF.